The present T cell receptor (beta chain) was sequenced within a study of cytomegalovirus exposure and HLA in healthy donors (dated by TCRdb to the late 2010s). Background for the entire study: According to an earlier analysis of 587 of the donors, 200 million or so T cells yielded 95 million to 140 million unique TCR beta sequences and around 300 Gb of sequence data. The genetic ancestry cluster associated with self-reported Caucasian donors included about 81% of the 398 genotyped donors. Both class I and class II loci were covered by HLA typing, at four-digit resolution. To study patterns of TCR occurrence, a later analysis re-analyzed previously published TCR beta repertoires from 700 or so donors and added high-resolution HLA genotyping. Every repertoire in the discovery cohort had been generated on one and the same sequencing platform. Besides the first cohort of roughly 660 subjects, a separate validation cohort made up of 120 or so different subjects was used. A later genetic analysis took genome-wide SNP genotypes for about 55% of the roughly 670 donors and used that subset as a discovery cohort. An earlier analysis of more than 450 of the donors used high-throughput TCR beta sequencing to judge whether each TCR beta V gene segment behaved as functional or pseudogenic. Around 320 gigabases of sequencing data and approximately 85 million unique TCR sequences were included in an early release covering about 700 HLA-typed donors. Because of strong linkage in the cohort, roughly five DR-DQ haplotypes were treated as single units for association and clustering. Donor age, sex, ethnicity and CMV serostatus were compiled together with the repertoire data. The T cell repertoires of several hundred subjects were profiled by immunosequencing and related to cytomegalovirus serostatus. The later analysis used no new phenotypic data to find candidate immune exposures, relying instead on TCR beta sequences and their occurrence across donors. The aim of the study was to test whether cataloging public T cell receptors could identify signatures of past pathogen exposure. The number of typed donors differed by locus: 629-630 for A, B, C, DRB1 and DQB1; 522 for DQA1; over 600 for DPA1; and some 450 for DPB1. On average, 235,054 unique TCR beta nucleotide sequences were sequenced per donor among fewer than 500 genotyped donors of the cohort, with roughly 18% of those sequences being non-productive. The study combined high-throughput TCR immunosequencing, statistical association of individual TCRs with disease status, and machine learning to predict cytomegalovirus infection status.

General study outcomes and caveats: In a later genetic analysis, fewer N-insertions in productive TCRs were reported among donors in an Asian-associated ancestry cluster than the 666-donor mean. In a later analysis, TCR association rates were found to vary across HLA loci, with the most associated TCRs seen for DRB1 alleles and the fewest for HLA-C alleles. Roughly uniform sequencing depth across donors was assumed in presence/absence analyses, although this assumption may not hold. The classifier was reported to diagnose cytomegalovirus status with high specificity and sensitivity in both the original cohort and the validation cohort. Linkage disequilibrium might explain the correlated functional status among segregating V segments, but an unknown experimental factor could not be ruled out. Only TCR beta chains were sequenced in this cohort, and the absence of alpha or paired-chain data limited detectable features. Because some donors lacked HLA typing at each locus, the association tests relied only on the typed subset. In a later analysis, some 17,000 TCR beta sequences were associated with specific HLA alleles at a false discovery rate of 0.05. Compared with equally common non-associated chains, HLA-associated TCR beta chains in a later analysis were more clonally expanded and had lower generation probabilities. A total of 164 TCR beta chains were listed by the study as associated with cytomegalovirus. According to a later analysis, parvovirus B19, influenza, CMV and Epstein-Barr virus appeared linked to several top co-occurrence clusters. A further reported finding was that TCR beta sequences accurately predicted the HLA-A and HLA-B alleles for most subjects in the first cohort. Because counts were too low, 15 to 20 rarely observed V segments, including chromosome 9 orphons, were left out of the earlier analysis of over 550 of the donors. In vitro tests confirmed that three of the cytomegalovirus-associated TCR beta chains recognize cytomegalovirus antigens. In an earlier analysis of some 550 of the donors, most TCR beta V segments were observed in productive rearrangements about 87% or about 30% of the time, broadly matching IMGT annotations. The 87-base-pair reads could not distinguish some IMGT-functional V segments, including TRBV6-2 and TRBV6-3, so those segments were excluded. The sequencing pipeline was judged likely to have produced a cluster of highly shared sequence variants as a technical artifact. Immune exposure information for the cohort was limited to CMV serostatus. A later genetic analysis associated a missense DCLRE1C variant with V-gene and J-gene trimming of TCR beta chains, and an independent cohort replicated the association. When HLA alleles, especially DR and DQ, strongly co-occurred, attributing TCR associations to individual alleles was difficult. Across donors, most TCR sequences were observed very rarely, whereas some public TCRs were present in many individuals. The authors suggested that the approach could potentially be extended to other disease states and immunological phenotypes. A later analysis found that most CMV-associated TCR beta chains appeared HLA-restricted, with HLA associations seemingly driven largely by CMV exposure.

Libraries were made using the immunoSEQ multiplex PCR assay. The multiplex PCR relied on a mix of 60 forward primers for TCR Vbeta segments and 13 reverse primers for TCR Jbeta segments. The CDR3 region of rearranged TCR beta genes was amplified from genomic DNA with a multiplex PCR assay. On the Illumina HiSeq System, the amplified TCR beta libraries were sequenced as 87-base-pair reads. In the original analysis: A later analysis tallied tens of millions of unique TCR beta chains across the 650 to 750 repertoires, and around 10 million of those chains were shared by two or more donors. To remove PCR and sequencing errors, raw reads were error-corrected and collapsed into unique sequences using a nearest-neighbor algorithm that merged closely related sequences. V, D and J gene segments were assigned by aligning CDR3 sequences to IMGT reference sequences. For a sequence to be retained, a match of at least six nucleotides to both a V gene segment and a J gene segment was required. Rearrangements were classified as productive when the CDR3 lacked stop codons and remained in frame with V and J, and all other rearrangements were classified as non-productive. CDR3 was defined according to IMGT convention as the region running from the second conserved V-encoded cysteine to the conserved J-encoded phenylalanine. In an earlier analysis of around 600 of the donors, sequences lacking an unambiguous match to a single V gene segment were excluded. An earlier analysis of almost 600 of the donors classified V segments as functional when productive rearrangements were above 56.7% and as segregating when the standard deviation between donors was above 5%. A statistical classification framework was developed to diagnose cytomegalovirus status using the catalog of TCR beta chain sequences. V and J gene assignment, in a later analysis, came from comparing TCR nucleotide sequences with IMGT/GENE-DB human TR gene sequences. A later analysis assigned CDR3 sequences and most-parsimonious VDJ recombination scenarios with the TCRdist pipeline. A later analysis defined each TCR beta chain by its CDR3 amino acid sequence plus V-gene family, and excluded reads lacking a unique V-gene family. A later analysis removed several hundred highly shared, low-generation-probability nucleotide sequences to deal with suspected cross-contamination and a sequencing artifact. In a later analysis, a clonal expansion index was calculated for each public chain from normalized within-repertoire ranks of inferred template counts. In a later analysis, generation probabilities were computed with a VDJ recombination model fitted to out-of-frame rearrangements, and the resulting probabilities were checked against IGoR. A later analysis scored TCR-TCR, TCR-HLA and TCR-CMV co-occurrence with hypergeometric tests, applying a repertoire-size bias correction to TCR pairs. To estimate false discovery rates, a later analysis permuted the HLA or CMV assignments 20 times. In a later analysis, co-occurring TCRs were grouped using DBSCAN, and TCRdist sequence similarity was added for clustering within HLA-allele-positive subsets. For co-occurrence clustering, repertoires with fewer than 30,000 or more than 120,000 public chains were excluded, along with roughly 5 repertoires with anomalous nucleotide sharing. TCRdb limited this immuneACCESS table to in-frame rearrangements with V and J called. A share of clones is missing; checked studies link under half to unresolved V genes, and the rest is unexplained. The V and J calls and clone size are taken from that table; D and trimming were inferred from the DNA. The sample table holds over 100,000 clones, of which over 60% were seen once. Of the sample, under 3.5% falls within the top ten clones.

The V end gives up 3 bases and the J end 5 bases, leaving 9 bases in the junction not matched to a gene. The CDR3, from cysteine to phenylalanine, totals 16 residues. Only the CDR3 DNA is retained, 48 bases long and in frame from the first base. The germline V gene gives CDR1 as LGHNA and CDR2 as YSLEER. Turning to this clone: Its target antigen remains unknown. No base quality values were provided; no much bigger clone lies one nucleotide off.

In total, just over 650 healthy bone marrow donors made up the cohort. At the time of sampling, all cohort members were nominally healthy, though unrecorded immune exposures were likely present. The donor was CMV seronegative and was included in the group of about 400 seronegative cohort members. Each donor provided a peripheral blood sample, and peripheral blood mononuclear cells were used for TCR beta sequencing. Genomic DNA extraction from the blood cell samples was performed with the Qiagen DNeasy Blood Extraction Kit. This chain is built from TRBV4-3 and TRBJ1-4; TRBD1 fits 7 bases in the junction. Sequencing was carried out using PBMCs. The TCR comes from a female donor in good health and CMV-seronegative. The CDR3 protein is CASSHDRTGVNEKLFF. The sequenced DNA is TGCGCCAGCAGCCACGACAGGACAGGAGTAAATGAAAAACTGTTTTTT.